This passage covers 26 T cell receptor beta chains from one sample sequenced in a study of shared clonotypes between healthy human individuals. The protocol was immunoSEQ multiplex PCR, while the TCRdb copy is restricted to in-frame clones and leaves out a portion. The table shows approximately 530,000 clones, with less than 96% occurring only once. Sequencing input: naive CD4+ T cells sorted from blood. Subset defined: CD45RA+ positively selected. These receptors originate from a woman in her 30s in good health.

The gene calls are TRBV6-6 and TRBJ1-3; 8 positions match TRBD1. CDR1 and CDR2 from the germline V gene are MNHNY and SVGAGI (reference sequence). V lost 4 bases and J lost 4; bases outside the gene matches: 6. This CDR3 has 15 amino acids. The CDR3, as DNA: TGTGCCAGCAGTTCCAAACAGGGGGTGGGAAACACCATATATTTT. Translated, it gives CASSSKQGVGNTIYF.

This chain links TRBV7-2 with TRBJ2-1; D is perhaps TRBD2 (6 bases). Trimming stripped 4 bases from V and 8 bases from J, with 18 bases between. The CDR3 spans 15 residues. Germline V gives CDR1 SGHTA, CDR2 FQGNSA. The CDR3 loop is CASSSGGTLPYEQFF. CDR3 DNA: TGTGCCAGCAGCTCGGGCGGGACCCTCCCATATGAGCAGTTCTTC.

The CDR3, as DNA: TGTGCCAGTACCACCACCCCGGGAACAGATACGCAGTATTTT. This encodes CASTTTPGTDTQYF. The chain uses TRBV19 and TRBJ2-3; D may be TRBD2 (5 bases). CDR1 and CDR2 (germline): LNHDA, SQIVND (reference sequence). V was trimmed by 7 bases and J by 3 bases, leaving 14 bases between them. The CDR3 has 14 amino acids.

V is TRBV6-4 and J is TRBJ1-2; 9 bases align to TRBD1. V shed 2 bases and J 14 bases; nucleotides not matched to a gene: 12. The CDR3 extends over 14 amino acids. Germline loops: CDR1 MRHNA, CDR2 SNTAGT. The CDR3 loop reads CASSDTGTGPFKTF. CDR3 nucleotide sequence: TGTGCCAGCAGTGACACTGGGACAGGGCCCTTTAAGACCTTC.

The genes are TRBV19 and TRBJ1-5, with unresolved D. V lost 6 bases and J lost 3, with 6 bases in between. The germline V gene encodes CDR1 LNHDA and CDR2 SQIVND (reference sequence). The CDR3 has 12 residues. CDR3 nucleotide sequence: TGTGCCAGTAGAGGGAACAATCAGCCCCAGCATTTT. This sequence encodes CASRGNNQPQHF.

This chain connects TRBV18 to TRBJ1-4, with a weak D call TRBD1 (5 bases). The CDR3 extends over 15 amino acids. Germline CDR1 reads KGHSH; CDR2 reads LQKENI. Trimming shortened V by 3 bases and J by 5 bases, and 13 bases separated the two germline ends. The CDR3 here is CASSPRSGANEKLFF. The CDR3 DNA is TGTGCCAGCTCACCTCGTTCCGGGGCGAATGAAAAACTGTTTTTT.

The genes are TRBV11-2 and TRBJ2-1, with a possible D match to TRBD2 (5 bases). Germline CDR1 reads SGHAT; CDR2 reads FQNNGV. The CDR3 is 12 residues long. Trimming took off 4 bases at V and 9 bases at J, with 10 bases between the two ends. DNA of the CDR3: TGTGCCAGCAGCTCTTTAGAGGGTGAGCAGTTCTTC. Translated: CASSSLEGEQFF.

The chain is built from TRBV10-3 and TRBJ2-7; 8 positions match TRBD2. Unmatched junction bases numbered 6, after V lost 5 bases and J lost 6 bases. The CDR3 is made up of 13 amino acids. Germline CDR1 reads ENHRY; CDR2 reads SYGVKD. CDR3 sequence: CAISSSGSPEQYF. CDR3 nucleotides: TGTGCCATCAGTTCGAGCGGGAGCCCCGAGCAGTACTTC.

The chain uses TRBV7-8 and TRBJ2-7; TRBD2 might be the D (7 bases). The CDR3 loop spans 15 amino acids. CDR1 SGHVS and CDR2 FQNEAQ come from the germline V gene. Trimming shortened V by 1 base and J by 1 base, and 11 bases separated the two germline ends. CDR3 nucleotides: TGTGCCAGCAGCTTAGACGGGGGGCGGTCCTACGAGCAGTACTTC. Protein product: CASSLDGGRSYEQYF.

CDR3 in DNA: TGCGCCAGCAGCCCCGGCCTAGTTCCTAGCTCCTACGAGCAGTACTTC. Protein: CASSPGLVPSSYEQYF. The chain joins TRBV5-1 to TRBJ2-7; D gene unclear. The CDR3 runs 16 residues. V was cut by 4 bases and J by 0 bases, with 17 bases left in between. The V gene's germline CDR1 is SGHRS and CDR2 YFSETQ. Combining the CDR3 with reference TRBV5-1 and TRBJ2-7 gives the whole variable domain KAGVTQTPRYLIKTRGQQVTLSCSPISGHRSVSWYQQTPGQGLQFLFEYFSETQRNKGNFPGRFSGRQFSNSRSEMNVSTLELGDSALYLCASSPGLVPSSYEQYFGPGTRLTVT.

V gene TRBV11-2 combines with J gene TRBJ1-3, with a weak D call TRBD1 (5 bases). The V end was cut by 0 bases, the J end by 3 bases, with 6 bases between. The germline V gene has CDR1 SGHAT and CDR2 FQNNGV. The CDR3 extends over 14 amino acids. The CDR3 sequence: CASSLDRVGNTIYF. Here the CDR3 DNA reads TGTGCCAGCAGCTTAGACAGGGTTGGAAACACCATATATTTT.

The chain uses TRBV20-1 and TRBJ2-3; tentative D call: TRBD1 (6 bases). The germline CDR1 and CDR2 sequences are DFQATT and SNEGSKA (reference sequence). Between the trimmed V and J ends, which lost 8 bases and 6 bases, there was a span of 12 bases. The CDR3 sequence is 11 residues long. The CDR3 coding sequence is TGCAGTATTACGAGGGGGGATACGCAGTATTTT. Its protein is CSITRGDTQYF.

The rearrangement joins TRBV11-2 to TRBJ2-1; 7 positions agree with TRBD1. The CDR3 totals 15 residues. Germline V lookup: CDR1 SGHAT, CDR2 FQNNGV. The trim removed 3 bases at V and 3 bases at J, leaving 5 bases unmatched. DNA for the CDR3: TGTGCCAGCAGCTTCTCGGGACAGAACTACAATGAGCAGTTCTTC. It is translated as CASSFSGQNYNEQFF.

The CDR3, as DNA: TGTGCCAGCAGCTTAGCGGCGGACTCTGGAAACACCATATATTTT. It encodes CASSLAADSGNTIYF. V gene TRBV11-2 combines with J gene TRBJ1-3; D gene ambiguous. Germline V gives CDR1 SGHAT, CDR2 FQNNGV. CDR3 length: 15 residues. Trimming removed 1 base at V and 0 bases at J, with 7 bases between.

This clone was seen only a few times. The J gene is TRBJ1-1, the V gene TRBV5-1, with D possibly being TRBD1 (5 bases). The CDR3 extends over 14 amino acids. Germline lookup yields CDR1 SGHRS and CDR2 YFSETQ. V dropped 3 bases and J dropped 5 bases, with 14 bases sitting between them. The CDR3 loop reads CASSYVQGGTEAFF. The CDR3 DNA sequence: TGCGCCAGCAGCTACGTTCAGGGAGGAACTGAAGCTTTCTTT.

This chain connects TRBV6-4 to TRBJ2-7, with 10 positions matching TRBD1. The CDR3 sequence is 15 residues long. The V gene end was trimmed by 6 bases and the J gene end by 3 bases; junction bases not matched to a gene: 8. The germline V gene encodes CDR1 MRHNA and CDR2 SNTAGT. CDR3 protein: CASSYAGTGVYEQYF. CDR3 DNA: TGTGCCAGCAGCTATGCCGGGACAGGGGTCTACGAGCAGTACTTC.

The V call is TRBV13, the J call TRBJ2-7; D is perhaps TRBD1 (6 bases). This CDR3 spans 15 amino acids. Deletions cut 2 bases from V and 1 base from J, with 12 bases between. Germline-derived CDR1 and CDR2 are PRHDT and FYEKMQ (reference sequence). CDR3 in amino acids: CASSLRGWDSYEQYF. CDR3 in DNA: TGTGCCAGCAGCTTAAGGGGGTGGGATTCCTACGAGCAGTACTTC.

On this clone: Other nucleotide sequences from this sample produce the same CDR3. The V and J genes are TRBV5-1 and TRBJ2-1; 7 nucleotides match TRBD1. Trimming removed 0 bases from V and 4 bases from J; junction bases left unmatched: 1. From germline, CDR1 is SGHRS and CDR2 YFSETQ. The CDR3 is 14 residues long. CDR3 region: CASSLGQGYNEQFF. The CDR3 DNA sequence: TGCGCCAGCAGCTTGGGACAGGGATACAATGAGCAGTTCTTC.

The rearrangement uses TRBV2 and TRBJ2-5; no reliable D call. CDR1 is SNHLY and CDR2 is FYNNEI in the germline V gene. With 2 bases removed from V and 1 base from J, the gap between germline ends came to 8 bases. CDR3 length: 14 residues. For the CDR3, the DNA is TGTGCCAGCAGTGAATATCAGTTCCAAGAGACCCAGTACTTC. It is translated as CASSEYQFQETQYF.

The CDR3 coding sequence is TGTGCCAGTAGTGCATACGGGACAGGGACGTACGAGCAGTACTTC. Its protein is CASSAYGTGTYEQYF. The V gene is TRBV19, the J gene TRBJ2-7; 9 bases are shared with TRBD1. Germline CDR1 and CDR2: LNHDA and SQIVND (reference sequence). V dropped 5 bases and J dropped 4; count of bases not matched to a gene: 9. This CDR3 region has 15 residues.

The DNA for the CDR3 is TGTGCCAGCAGCCCCCGGACAGGGGAAATTCGAGAGCAGTACTTC. It is translated as CASSPRTGEIREQYF. The chain recombines TRBV9 with TRBJ2-7, with TRBD1 matching 9 bases. This CDR3 region has 15 residues. V trimming: 4 bases; J trimming: 7 bases; junction bases outside the gene matches: 12. The germline V gene encodes CDR1 SGDLS and CDR2 YYNGEE.

For this clone: Other DNA sequences in the sample encode the same CDR3. DNA for the CDR3: TGTGCCAGCTCACCCGGACAGGCAGAGACCCAGTACTTC. It is translated as CASSPGQAETQYF. The chain uses TRBV18 and TRBJ2-5; 7 nucleotides align to TRBD1. The CDR3 is 13 amino acids. In germline, CDR1 is KGHSH, CDR2 LQKENI. V dropped 3 bases and J dropped 4; count of bases not matched to a gene: 2.

This clone was counted between two and nine times. Other nucleotide sequences in the sample specify the same CDR3. This rearrangement joins TRBV28 to TRBJ1-5; D gene ambiguous. Between the trimmed V and J ends, which lost 3 bases and 7 bases, there was a span of 4 bases. The length of the CDR3 is 11 residues. Germline CDR1 MDHEN, CDR2 SYDVKM. CDR3: CASSLGQPQHF. In DNA form, the CDR3 reads TGTGCCAGCAGTTTGGGGCAGCCCCAGCATTTT.

V is TRBV18 and J is TRBJ2-3; perhaps TRBD2 as D (5 bases). Germline V gene sequence: CDR1 KGHSH, CDR2 LQKENI. This CDR3 is built from 16 residues. The V end was cut by 3 bases, the J end by 2 bases, with 15 bases between. This CDR3 is CASSPPRAEYTDTQYF. The CDR3, as DNA: TGTGCCAGCTCACCCCCGAGGGCGGAGTACACAGATACGCAGTATTTT. The whole variable domain, remainder taken from reference TRBV18 and TRBJ2-3, is NAGVMQNPRHLVRRRGQEARLRCSPMKGHSHVYWYRQLPEEGLKFMVYLQKENIIDESGMPKERFSAEFPKEGPSILRIQQVVRGDSAAYFCASSPPRAEYTDTQYFGPGTRLTVL.

The chain recombines TRBV7-9 with TRBJ2-3, with 13 bases aligning to TRBD2. The ends lost 5 bases at V and 3 bases at J; junction bases unmatched: 5. Looked up from germline, CDR1 is SEHNR and CDR2 is FQNEAQ (reference sequence). This CDR3 region has 16 residues. The CDR3 spells CASSTSGRAFTDTQYF. CDR3 nucleotides: TGTGCCAGCAGCACTAGCGGGAGGGCCTTTACAGATACGCAGTATTTT.

V usage is TRBV5-1 and J usage is TRBJ2-6, with 8 nucleotides matching TRBD1. In germline, CDR1 is SGHRS, CDR2 YFSETQ. V lost 0 bases to trimming and J lost 1 base; unmatched junction nucleotides: 24. The CDR3 has 24 residues. CDR3 protein: CASSLAGRDRFFNRADSGANVLTF. Written as DNA, the CDR3 is TGCGCCAGCAGCTTGGCCGGGCGGGACAGGTTTTTTAACCGTGCGGATTCTGGGGCCAACGTCCTGACTTTC.